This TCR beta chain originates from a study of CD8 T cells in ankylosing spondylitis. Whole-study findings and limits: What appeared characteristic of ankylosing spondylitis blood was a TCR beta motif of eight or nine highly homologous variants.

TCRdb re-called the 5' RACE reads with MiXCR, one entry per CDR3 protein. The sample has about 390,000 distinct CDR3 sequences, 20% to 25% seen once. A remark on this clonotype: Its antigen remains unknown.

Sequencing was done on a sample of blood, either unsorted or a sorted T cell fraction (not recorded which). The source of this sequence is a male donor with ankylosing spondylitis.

The CDR3 DNA reads as TGTGCCTGGAGGCGGACGGACAGGGGGCATTCAGATACGCAGTATTTT. Amino acid sequence: CAWRRTDRGHSDTQYF. The chain combines TRBV30 with TRBJ2-3; 11 bases are shared with TRBD1. V lost 3 bases and J lost 4; bases outside the gene matches: 9. The CDR3 is made up of 16 amino acids. CDR1 GTSNPN and CDR2 SVGIG come from the germline V gene (reference sequence).